Each of the 28 T cell receptor beta chains below was sequenced from the same sample in a study of cytomegalovirus exposure and HLA in healthy donors. The PCR had 60 Vbeta and 13 Jbeta primers. Only in-frame clones appear in the TCRdb table, and some are missing; sequencing was by immunoSEQ multiplex PCR. The profile shows about 76,000 clones, more than 65% of them singletons. Sequencing was done on a sample of PBMCs. These receptors originate from a male donor in good health and CMV-seropositive.

This clone was detected only a few times. The CDR3 protein is CASSLAGRTGGIYGYTF. CDR3 DNA: TGTGCCAGCAGCTTGGCCGGGAGGACAGGGGGTATCTATGGCTACACCTTC. The chain has TRBV5-8 and TRBJ1-2; 10 bases line up with TRBD1. After removal of 0 bases from V and 4 bases from J, the junction contained 9 bases not matched to a gene. The CDR3 runs 17 residues. Germline V gives CDR1 SGHTS, CDR2 YDEGEE.

The genes are TRBV4-1 and TRBJ2-7; TRBD2 matches 7 bases. The length of the CDR3 is 12 residues. Germline lookup yields CDR1 MGHRA and CDR2 YSYEKL. The ends lost 5 bases at V and 3 bases at J; junction bases unmatched: 1. This chain's CDR3 is CASSGGGYEQYF. In nucleotides, the CDR3 is TGCGCCAGCAGCGGGGGGGGCTACGAGCAGTACTTC.

The CDR3 is CASSPRLAGAGDTQYF. The CDR3 DNA sequence: TGTGCCAGCAGCCCTCGACTAGCGGGAGCAGGGGATACGCAGTATTTT. V is TRBV7-2 and J is TRBJ2-3; 12 bases map to TRBD2. The CDR3 is 16 residues long. Germline CDR1 and CDR2: SGHTA and FQGNSA. Unmatched junction bases numbered 9, after V lost 5 bases and J lost 6 bases. Filled out from reference TRBV7-2 and TRBJ2-3, the complete variable domain reads GAGVSQSPSNKVTEKGKDVELRCDPISGHTALYWYRQSLGQGLEFLIYFQGNSAPDKSGLPSDRFSAERTGGSVSTLTIQRTQQEDSAVYLCASSPRLAGAGDTQYFGPGTRLTVL.

V usage is TRBV5-4 and J usage is TRBJ2-7, with D tentatively TRBD2 (6 bases). The CDR3 sequence is 15 residues long. The germline CDR1 and CDR2 sequences are SGHNT and YYREEE (reference sequence). With 4 bases removed from V and 0 bases from J, the gap between germline ends came to 14 bases. CDR3 sequence: CASSLDGSSSYEQYF. In nucleotides, the CDR3 is TGTGCCAGCAGCCTAGACGGGAGTAGCTCCTACGAGCAGTACTTC.

This clone was counted between two and nine times. The rearrangement links TRBV20-1 to TRBJ2-7; D is unresolved. The germline gives CDR1 DFQATT, CDR2 SNEGSKA (reference sequence). CDR3 length equals 11 residues. Between the trimmed V and J ends, which lost 5 bases and 5 bases, there was a span of 10 bases. Here the CDR3 DNA reads TGCAGTGCTCCCCTTTTCCACGAGCAGTACTTC. Its protein product is CSAPLFHEQYF.

The rearrangement uses TRBV7-2 and TRBJ2-1; TRBD1 might be the D (5 bases). Germline lookup yields CDR1 SGHTA and CDR2 FQGNSA. This CDR3 contains 15 residues. V was cut by 6 bases and J by 0 bases, with 12 bases left in between. Here the CDR3 reads CASSLGHGSYNEQFF. The CDR3 DNA reads as TGTGCCAGCAGTCTCGGACACGGCTCCTACAATGAGCAGTTCTTC.

V usage is TRBV5-5 and J usage is TRBJ1-4; D uncertain. The V end lost 0 bases, the J end lost 7 bases, and 10 bases lay between the germline ends. The CDR3 is 14 residues long. Per the germline V gene, CDR1 is SGHKS and CDR2 is YYEKEE (reference sequence). The DNA of the CDR3 is TGTGCCAGCAGCTTGGGCAGTTGGAGTGAAAAACTGTTTTTT. Encoded protein: CASSLGSWSEKLFF.

The chain's CDR3 is CASSFGLAYNEQYF. The CDR3, as DNA: TGTGCCAGCAGCTTCGGACTAGCGTACAACGAGCAGTACTTC. This chain joins TRBV5-4 and TRBJ2-7; 9 bases are a match to TRBD2. Germline CDR1 reads SGHNT; CDR2 reads YYREEE (reference sequence). J gave up 5 bases and V 2 bases, and 5 bases lay outside the gene matches. This CDR3 has 14 residues.

The chain links TRBV7-2 to TRBJ2-2, with D unclear. This CDR3 is 15 amino acids long. Looked up from germline, CDR1 is SGHTA and CDR2 is FQGNSA. Trimming stripped 8 bases from V and 0 bases from J, with 13 bases between. The CDR3 reads CASLVAGSNTGELFF. As DNA, the CDR3 is TGTGCCAGCCTAGTTGCCGGATCGAACACCGGGGAGCTGTTTTTT.

The rearrangement joins TRBV19 to TRBJ2-5; TRBD1 is a possible D gene (5 bases). The CDR3 extends over 13 amino acids. V dropped 3 bases and J dropped 1 base, with 6 bases sitting between them. Germline CDR1 LNHDA, CDR2 SQIVND (reference sequence). CDR3 nucleotides: TGTGCCAGTAGTATCAGGGTCCAAGAGACCCAGTACTTC. The encoded protein is CASSIRVQETQYF.

In the case of this clone: One end of the junction is discordant with germline, which a read error may explain. V gene TRBV7-9 combines with J gene TRBJ1-1; D may be TRBD1 (5 bases). The CDR3 totals 14 residues. The germline V gene encodes CDR1 SEHNR and CDR2 FQNEAQ (reference sequence). CDR3: CASSLGSGNPEAFF. The CDR3 coding sequence is TGTGCCAGCAGCTTAGGTTCAGGGAACCCTGAAGCTTTCTTT.

V gene TRBV7-3 combines with J gene TRBJ2-7, with 8 nucleotides matching TRBD2. Unmatched junction bases numbered 8, after V lost 7 bases and J lost 0 bases. This CDR3 is built from 15 residues. Germline assignment: CDR1 SGHTA and CDR2 FQGTGA. The CDR3 bases are TGTGCCAGCACCCAACGGGGGGGGAGCTCCTACGAGCAGTACTTC. Translating gives CASTQRGGSSYEQYF. Full variable domain (missing parts from reference TRBV7-3 and TRBJ2-7): GAGVSQTPSNKVTEKGKYVELRCDPISGHTALYWYRQSLGQGPEFLIYFQGTGAADDSGLPNDRFFAVRPEGSVSTLKIQRTERGDSAVYLCASTQRGGSSYEQYFGPGTRLTVT.

The chain links TRBV21-1 to TRBJ2-7; the table's D call, TRBD2, has no DNA check behind it. TRBV21-1 constitutes a pseudogene. The CDR3 contains 14 residues. CDR3 region: CASSKAGRLPEQYF. In DNA, the CDR3 is TGTGCCAGCAGCAAAGCCGGGAGGCTCCCCGAGCAGTACTTC.

This clone has a single count. V is TRBV2 and J is TRBJ2-4; 8 nucleotides agree with TRBD1. The germline V gene encodes CDR1 SNHLY and CDR2 FYNNEI. Trimming at V came to 7 bases and at J to 0 bases, leaving 5 bases not matched to a gene. The CDR3 length is 15 residues. As DNA, the CDR3 is TGTGCCAGCAAATTGACAGGGGTAGCCAAAAACATTCAGTACTTC. Translated: CASKLTGVAKNIQYF.

This clone came up once. J is TRBJ2-1 and V is TRBV14; D might be TRBD1 (6 bases). Germline lookup yields CDR1 SGHDN and CDR2 FVKESK. V lost 4 bases and J 8 bases, leaving 12 bases between the germline ends. This CDR3 is 13 amino acids long. CDR3 protein: CASSRLQGYEQFF. The CDR3, as DNA: TGTGCCAGCAGCCGTCTACAGGGCTATGAGCAGTTCTTC.

The rearrangement uses TRBV13 and TRBJ2-1; D possibly corresponds to TRBD2 (5 bases). Germline V gene sequence: CDR1 PRHDT, CDR2 FYEKMQ (reference sequence). V was clipped by 5 bases and J by 1 base, with 9 bases between them. The CDR3 sequence is 14 residues long. As DNA, the CDR3 is TGTGCCAGCAGCGCCCGGGGATCCTACAATGAGCAGTTCTTC. It codes for CASSARGSYNEQFF.

The chain couples TRBV4-1 to TRBJ2-7, with 9 bases matching TRBD1. The CDR3 length is 14 residues. V shed 4 bases, J shed 3 bases, and the junction held 4 bases outside the gene matches. Germline-derived CDR1 and CDR2 are MGHRA and YSYEKL. CDR3 DNA: TGCGCCAGCAGCCGGGGACAGGGTGGCTACGAGCAGTACTTC. Residues: CASSRGQGGYEQYF.

V gene TRBV14 combines with J gene TRBJ2-7, with 13 positions matching TRBD2. Germline assignment: CDR1 SGHDN and CDR2 FVKESK. This CDR3 region has 16 residues. After removal of 2 bases from V and 4 bases from J, the junction contained 5 bases not matched to a gene. The DNA of the CDR3 is TGTGCCAGCAGCCAATATCCGGGACTAGCGGGGTACGAGCAGTACTTC. Encoded protein: CASSQYPGLAGYEQYF.

This chain links TRBV11-3 with TRBJ2-2, with TRBD2 matching 9 bases. The CDR3 length is 16 residues. Germline loops: CDR1 SGHNT, CDR2 YENEEA. Germline trimming cut 1 base from V and 2 bases from J; bases unmatched to any gene: 2. This CDR3 is CASSLGAGGNTGELFF. For the CDR3, the DNA is TGTGCCAGCAGCTTAGGAGCGGGAGGTAACACCGGGGAGCTGTTTTTT.

CDR3 region: CASSLDQGLPRGDSNQPQHF. Written as DNA, the CDR3 is TGTGCCAGCAGCTTAGATCAGGGCCTTCCCAGGGGCGATAGCAATCAGCCCCAGCATTTT. This chain links TRBV11-2 with TRBJ1-5; possibly TRBD1 for D (6 bases). Trimming shortened V by 0 bases and J by 0 bases, and 21 bases separated the two germline ends. CDR3 size: 20 residues. The V gene's germline CDR1 is SGHAT and CDR2 FQNNGV.

This chain links TRBV18 with TRBJ1-4; 8 nucleotides align to TRBD1. Germline CDR1 reads KGHSH; CDR2 reads LQKENI. The V segment lost 3 bases and the J segment 8 bases; nucleotides outside the gene matches: 11. The CDR3 runs 16 residues. The CDR3 region is CASSPNGQGGGEKLFF. CDR3 sequence (DNA): TGTGCCAGCTCACCTAACGGACAGGGAGGAGGGGAAAAACTGTTTTTT.

This chain links TRBV7-6 with TRBJ2-5; the match to TRBD1 covers 9 bases. The CDR3 totals 15 residues. Losses at the gene ends were 6 bases for V and 5 bases for J; bases not matched to a gene: 10. Looked up from germline, CDR1 is SGHVS and CDR2 is FNYEAQ. As DNA, the CDR3 is TGTGCCAGCAGGCCCGGGACAGGGTTTTTGGAGACCCAGTACTTC. Its protein is CASRPGTGFLETQYF.

The genes are TRBV30 and TRBJ2-7; TRBD2 aligns across 8 bases. The CDR3 extends over 13 amino acids. CDR1 GTSNPN and CDR2 SVGIG come from the germline V gene (reference sequence). Losses at the gene ends were 6 bases for V and 3 bases for J; bases not matched to a gene: 7. This CDR3 is CACNRGGYYEQYF. The CDR3 coding sequence is TGTGCCTGTAACCGGGGGGGGTACTACGAGCAGTACTTC.

This clone was found once. V gene TRBV5-1 combines with J gene TRBJ1-6, with 9 bases matching TRBD1. The CDR3 has 14 residues. V lost 4 bases, J lost 9 bases, and 5 bases stayed unmatched. From germline, CDR1 is SGHRS and CDR2 YFSETQ. The CDR3 region has the DNA TGCGCCAGCAGCCCGGGACAGGGAGGTTCACCCCTCCACTTT. Protein product: CASSPGQGGSPLHF.

In this sample, this clone turned up a few times. This rearrangement joins TRBV7-9 to TRBJ2-2; D is ambiguous. Trimming took off 1 base at V and 0 bases at J, with 9 bases between the two ends. Germline CDR1 and CDR2: SEHNR and FQNEAQ (reference sequence). This CDR3 is 16 amino acids long. As DNA, the CDR3 is TGTGCCAGCAGCTTAGTCGCAGGAACGAACACCGGGGAGCTGTTTTTT. It is translated as CASSLVAGTNTGELFF.

This clone was counted a few times. The rearrangement joins TRBV30 to TRBJ1-3; TRBD1 agrees at 7 bases. Germline V lookup: CDR1 GTSNPN, CDR2 SVGIG (reference sequence). The CDR3 totals 15 residues. Trimming cost V 0 bases and J 4 bases; bases outside gene matches: 6. In nucleotides, the CDR3 is TGTGCCTGGAGTGTATCGTCGGGACAGGGAAACACCATATATTTT. The encoded protein is CAWSVSSGQGNTIYF.

J is TRBJ1-5 and V is TRBV18, with D maybe TRBD1 (5 bases). CDR3 length equals 14 residues. The germline V gene encodes CDR1 KGHSH and CDR2 LQKENI. Trimming removed 2 bases at V and 1 base at J, with 6 bases between. As DNA, the CDR3 is TGTGCCAGCTCACCAGGGGCCAGCAATCAGCCCCAGCATTTT. It codes for CASSPGASNQPQHF.

The V and J genes are TRBV19 and TRBJ1-6; D might be TRBD1 (6 bases). The CDR3 is 15 residues long. The V end lost 3 bases, the J end lost 8 bases, and 14 bases lay between the germline ends. Per germline, CDR1 LNHDA and CDR2 SQIVND (reference sequence). The CDR3 DNA follows: TGTGCCAGTAGTATCGACACAGGGTTTGATTCACCCCTCCACTTT. Its protein product is CASSIDTGFDSPLHF.